The 18 T cell receptor beta chains below were found in one sample sequenced in a study of T cell responses to AZD1222 COVID-19 vaccine. Data came from immunoSEQ multiplex PCR; TCRdb stores just in-frame clones and leaves some out. Among nearly 110,000 clones listed, more than 80% were seen once. Here the sequenced sample was peripheral blood, taken on day 0 of AZD1222 vaccination. The receptor set was obtained from an adult in good health.

The chain is built from TRBV6-1 and TRBJ1-3; 10 positions match TRBD1. Germline V gene lookup returns CDR1 MNHNS and CDR2 SASEGT. V dropped 4 bases and J dropped 0; count of bases not matched to a gene: 6. This CDR3 spans 17 amino acids. CDR3 sequence (DNA): TGTGCCAGCAGTGCCGGACAGGGGGGTTACTCTGGAAACACCATATATTTT. Its translation is CASSAGQGGYSGNTIYF.

The chain couples TRBV27 to TRBJ1-1; 7 bases are a match to TRBD1. CDR3 length: 14 residues. Per germline, CDR1 MNHEY and CDR2 SMNVEV (reference sequence). With 4 bases clipped from V and 7 bases from J, the junction kept 9 bases outside the gene matches. CDR3 residues: CASSSMRGLDEAFF. In DNA form, the CDR3 reads TGTGCCAGCAGTTCTATGAGGGGGCTCGATGAAGCTTTCTTT.

The genes are TRBV19 and TRBJ1-3; D might be TRBD1 (5 bases). CDR3 size: 16 residues. The ends were cut back, 6 bases at V and 2 bases at J, with 17 bases in the middle. Per the germline V gene, CDR1 is LNHDA and CDR2 is SQIVND (reference sequence). In DNA, the CDR3 is TGTGCCAGTAGGGGTAAGGGGATCCCGACTGGAAACACCATATATTTT. Translating it yields CASRGKGIPTGNTIYF.

The V and J genes are TRBV3-1 (or the pseudogene TRBV3-2) and TRBJ1-2; TRBD1 matches at 7 bases. The CDR3 loop spans 13 amino acids. J was trimmed by 4 bases and V by 5 bases; bases with no gene match: 4. CDR1 and CDR2 from the germline V gene are LGHDT and YNNKEL (reference sequence). CDR3 in DNA: TGTGCCAGCAGCGACAGGGTTGTCTATGGCTACACCTTC. Translated, it gives CASSDRVVYGYTF.

The chain combines TRBV7-2 with TRBJ1-1, with unresolved D. This CDR3 is built from 14 residues. The V gene lost 5 bases and the J gene lost 4 bases, with 14 bases spanning the gap. The germline CDR1 and CDR2 sequences are SGHTA and FQGNSA. The CDR3 nucleotides are TGTGCCAGCAGCCGTACGCAGAGACTCACTGAAGCTTTCTTT. Translation gives CASSRTQRLTEAFF.

The chain combines TRBV19 with TRBJ1-1; no firm D call. This CDR3 comprises 13 residues. Trimming shortened V by 7 bases and J by 1 base, and 10 bases separated the two germline ends. Germline V gene sequence: CDR1 LNHDA, CDR2 SQIVND (reference sequence). CDR3 DNA sequence: TGTGCCAGTACTAGGCGGGCGAACACTGAAGCTTTCTTT. This codes for CASTRRANTEAFF.

The chain links TRBV3-1 (or the pseudogene TRBV3-2) to TRBJ1-5; D gene uncertain. The CDR3 consists of 15 residues. Trimming removed 4 bases from V and 6 bases from J, with 16 bases in between. The germline V gene has CDR1 LGHDT and CDR2 YNNKEL (reference sequence). The CDR3 coding sequence is TGTGCCAGCAGCCGAGATCGAGCTACGAGTCAGCCCCAGCATTTT. Translating gives CASSRDRATSQPQHF.

This chain links TRBV6-2 or TRBV6-3 with TRBJ2-2; TRBD2 is a possible D gene (6 bases). V was cut by 5 bases and J by 3 bases, with 13 bases left in between. The V gene's germline CDR1 is MNHEY and CDR2 SVGEGT. CDR3 length: 15 amino acids. CDR3 sequence (DNA): TGTGCCAGCAGTGAGAGGAGGGCCGACACCGGGGAGCTGTTTTTT. Protein sequence: CASSERRADTGELFF.

This chain connects TRBV7-2 to TRBJ1-2; a possible D gene is TRBD1 (6 bases). Trimming left V 5 bases short and J 4 bases short, with 23 bases between. The CDR3 sequence is 17 residues long. Germline V gene data show CDR1 as SGHTA and CDR2 as FQGNSA. The CDR3 spells CASSPPGGPLKVYGYTF. DNA for the CDR3: TGTGCCAGCAGCCCACCCGGGGGGCCCCTAAAAGTCTATGGCTACACCTTC.

This clone showed up just a few times. The chain combines TRBV11-3 with TRBJ2-5; D unclear. V was pared by 5 bases and J by 5 bases, with 9 bases between. The length of the CDR3 is 12 residues. Germline CDR1 reads SGHNT; CDR2 reads YENEEA. The CDR3 nucleotides read TGTGCCAGCAGCCCAAGAAGCGAGACCCAGTACTTC. It is translated as CASSPRSETQYF.

The V call is TRBV10-3, the J call TRBJ2-7, with TRBD2 identical over 9 bases. The CDR3 is 16 amino acids. The junction had 3 bases not matched to a gene; V was cut back by 0 bases and J by 0 bases. Germline CDR1 and CDR2: ENHRY and SYGVKD. The CDR3 here is CAISESASGTSYEQYF. CDR3 in DNA: TGTGCCATCAGTGAGTCAGCTAGCGGGACCTCCTACGAGCAGTACTTC.

The chain couples TRBV23-1 to TRBJ2-1; 11 bases are a match to TRBD1. TRBV23-1 is identified as an open reading frame with a role that is uncertain. The CDR3 runs to 14 residues. The V and J ends lost 6 bases and 7 bases, in that order; junction bases with no gene match: 5. CDR3 in DNA: TGCGCCAGCAGGCCGGGACAGGGGGTGAATGAGCAGTTCTTC. It codes for CASRPGQGVNEQFF.

The rearrangement uses TRBV5-4 and TRBJ1-4; a possible D gene is TRBD1 (5 bases). Looked up from germline, CDR1 is SGHNT and CDR2 is YYREEE (reference sequence). The CDR3 has 14 residues. Trimming stripped 4 bases from V and 4 bases from J, with 11 bases between. This chain's CDR3 is CASSLGTGNEKLFF. The CDR3 DNA is TGTGCCAGCAGCCTCGGGACGGGTAATGAAAAACTGTTTTTT. Combining the CDR3 with reference TRBV5-4 and TRBJ1-4 gives the whole variable domain ETGVTQSPTHLIKTRGQQVTLRCSSQSGHNTVSWYQQALGQGPQFIFQYYREEENGRGNFPPRFSGLQFPNYSSELNVNALELDDSALYLCASSLGTGNEKLFFGSGTQLSVL.

CDR3 sequence reads: CAWSAARSYGYTF. Written as DNA, the CDR3 is TGTGCCTGGAGTGCGGCTAGGAGCTATGGCTACACCTTC. The chain couples TRBV30 to TRBJ1-2, with no clear D. The CDR3 is 13 residues long. Germline V CDR1 and CDR2: GTSNPN, SVGIG (reference sequence). The V and J ends lost 1 base and 4 bases respectively, with 10 bases between them.

This sequence joins TRBV24-1 and TRBJ2-3; no clear D. Between the trimmed V and J ends, which lost 3 bases and 0 bases, there was a span of 6 bases. The CDR3 has 14 amino acids. Germline V gene lookup returns CDR1 KGHDR and CDR2 SFDVKD. The CDR3 DNA is TGTGCCACCAGTGATCAAACAAGCACAGATACGCAGTATTTT. Translating it yields CATSDQTSTDTQYF.

The rearrangement links TRBV27 to TRBJ2-1, with 9 bases aligning to TRBD1. Trimming cost V 8 bases and J 4 bases; bases outside gene matches: 0. The CDR3 has 12 amino acids. Germline V gene sequence: CDR1 MNHEY, CDR2 SMNVEV (reference sequence). CDR3 DNA sequence: TGTGCCAGCGGGACAGGGTACAATGAGCAGTTCTTC. It translates to CASGTGYNEQFF.

The chain recombines TRBV5-1 with TRBJ1-1; D is ambiguous. The CDR3 spans 13 residues. Trimming removed 2 bases at V and 1 base at J, with 6 bases between. Germline V gives CDR1 SGHRS, CDR2 YFSETQ. This CDR3 is CASSFMKNTEAFF. CDR3 DNA sequence: TGCGCCAGCAGCTTTATGAAGAACACTGAAGCTTTCTTT.

V and J are TRBV5-5 and TRBJ2-5, with D uncertain. CDR1 is SGHKS, CDR2 YYEKEE, per germline (reference sequence). V lost 4 bases, J lost 5 bases, and 12 bases lay in between. The CDR3 is made up of 13 amino acids. CDR3 region: CASSLVGRETQYF. In nucleotides, the CDR3 is TGTGCCAGCAGCCTGGTAGGAAGGGAGACCCAGTACTTC.